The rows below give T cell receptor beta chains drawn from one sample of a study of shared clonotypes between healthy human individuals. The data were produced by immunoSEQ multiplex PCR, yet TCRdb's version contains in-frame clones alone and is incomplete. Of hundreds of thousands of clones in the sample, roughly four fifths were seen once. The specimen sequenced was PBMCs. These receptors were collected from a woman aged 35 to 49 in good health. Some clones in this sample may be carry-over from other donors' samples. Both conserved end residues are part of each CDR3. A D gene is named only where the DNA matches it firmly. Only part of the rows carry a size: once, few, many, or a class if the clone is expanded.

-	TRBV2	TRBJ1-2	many	CASRGQVDGYTF	TGTGCCAGCAGGGGGCAGGTTGATGGCTACACCTTC
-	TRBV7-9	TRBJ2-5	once	CASSLAGETQYF	TGTGCCAGCAGCTTAGCAGGGGAGACCCAGTACTTC
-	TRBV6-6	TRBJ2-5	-	CASSGQPPETQYF	TGTGCCAGCAGTGGACAGCCGCCAGAGACCCAGTACTTC
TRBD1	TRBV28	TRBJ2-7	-	CASSSPGQGFSYEQYF	TGTGCCAGCAGTTCCCCGGGACAGGGGTTCTCCTACGAGCAGTACTTC
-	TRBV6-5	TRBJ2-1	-	CASSYSRNNEQFF	TGTGCCAGCAGTTACTCTAGAAACAATGAGCAGTTCTTC
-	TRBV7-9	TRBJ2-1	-	CASSPGLATYNEQFF	TGTGCCAGCAGCCCGGGACTGGCAACCTACAATGAGCAGTTCTTC
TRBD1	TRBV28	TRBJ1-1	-	CASSSPGQVVTEAFF	TGTGCCAGCAGTTCCCCGGGACAGGTCGTCACTGAAGCTTTCTTT
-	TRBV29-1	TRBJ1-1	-	CSAPARGRGTEAFF	TGCAGCGCCCCAGCGCGGGGGAGGGGCACTGAAGCTTTCTTT
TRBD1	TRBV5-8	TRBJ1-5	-	CASSFGTGTQPQHF	TGTGCCAGCAGCTTCGGGACAGGGACTCAGCCCCAGCATTTT
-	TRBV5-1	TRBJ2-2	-	CASSLTAGELFF	TGCGCCAGCAGCTTGACGGCCGGGGAGCTGTTTTTT
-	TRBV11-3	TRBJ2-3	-	CASSSSSADTQYF	TGTGCCAGCAGCTCTTCTAGTGCAGATACGCAGTATTTT
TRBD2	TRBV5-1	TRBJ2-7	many	CASSGTSGSREQYF	TGCGCCAGCAGCGGGACTAGCGGGAGTCGAGAGCAGTACTTC
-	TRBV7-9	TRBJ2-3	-	CASNNVAWLPQYF	TGTGCCAGCAACAACGTCGCTTGGCTTCCTCAGTATTTT
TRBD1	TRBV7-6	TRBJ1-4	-	CASTMTGAESEKLFF	TGTGCCAGCACTATGACAGGGGCGGAAAGTGAAAAACTGTTTTTT
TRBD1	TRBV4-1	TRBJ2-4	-	CASSDHWGQGIRAKNIQYF	TGCGCCAGCAGCGACCATTGGGGACAGGGAATTAGAGCCAAAAACATTCAGTACTTC
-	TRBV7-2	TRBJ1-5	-	CASSLYGTSEGQPQHF	TGTGCCAGCAGCTTATACGGGACCTCCGAGGGGCAGCCCCAGCATTTT
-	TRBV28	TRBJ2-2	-	CASSTPGRKNTGELFF	TGTGCCAGCAGTACCCCGGGACGTAAGAACACCGGGGAGCTGTTTTTT
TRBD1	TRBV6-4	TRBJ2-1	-	CASSDSIQGGNEQFF	TGTGCCAGCAGTGACTCGATACAGGGGGGAAATGAGCAGTTCTTC
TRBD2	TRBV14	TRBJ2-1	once	CASSLAGVDNEQFF	TGTGCCAGCAGCCTAGCGGGAGTCGACAATGAGCAGTTCTTC
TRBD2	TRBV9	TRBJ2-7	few	CASSVSPGLAGGPISYEQYF	TGTGCCAGCAGCGTATCCCCAGGACTAGCGGGAGGGCCGATCTCCTACGAGCAGTACTTC
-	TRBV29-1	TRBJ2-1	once	CSVEGVSGWDEQFF	TGCAGCGTTGAAGGGGTTTCAGGGTGGGATGAGCAGTTCTTC
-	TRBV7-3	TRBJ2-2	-	CASSLSPGTFTGELFF	TGTGCCAGCAGCTTAAGTCCAGGGACGTTCACCGGGGAGCTGTTTTTT
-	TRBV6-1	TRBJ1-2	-	CASSVLLSDYGYTF	TGTGCCAGCAGTGTTTTATTGTCAGACTATGGCTACACCTTC
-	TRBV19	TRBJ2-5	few	CASSPRGRLGFEQYF	TGTGCCAGTAGTCCTCGCGGGCGCCTCGGGTTTGAGCAGTACTTC